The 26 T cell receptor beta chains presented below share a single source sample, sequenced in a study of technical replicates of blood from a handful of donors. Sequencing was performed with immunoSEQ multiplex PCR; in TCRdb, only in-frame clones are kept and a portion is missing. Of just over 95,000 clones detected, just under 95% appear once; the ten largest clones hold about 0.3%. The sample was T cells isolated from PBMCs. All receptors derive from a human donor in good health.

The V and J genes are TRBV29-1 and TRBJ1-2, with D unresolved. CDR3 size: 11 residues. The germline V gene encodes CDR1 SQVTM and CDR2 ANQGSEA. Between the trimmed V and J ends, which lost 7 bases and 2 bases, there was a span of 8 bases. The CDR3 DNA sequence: TGCAGCGCCACAGACAACTATGGCTACACCTTC. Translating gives CSATDNYGYTF.

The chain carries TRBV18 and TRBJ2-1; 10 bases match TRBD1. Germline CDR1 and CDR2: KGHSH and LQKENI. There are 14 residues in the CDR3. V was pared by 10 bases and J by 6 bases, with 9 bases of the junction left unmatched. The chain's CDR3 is CATIRDRGSNEQFF. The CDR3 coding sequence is TGTGCCACCATTAGGGACAGGGGTAGCAATGAGCAGTTCTTC.

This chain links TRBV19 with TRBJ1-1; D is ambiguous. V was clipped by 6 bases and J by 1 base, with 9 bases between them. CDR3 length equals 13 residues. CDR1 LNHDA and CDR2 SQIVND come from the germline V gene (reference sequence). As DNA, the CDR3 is TGTGCCAGTAGGGCAGGAGGGAACACTGAAGCTTTCTTT. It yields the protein CASRAGGNTEAFF.

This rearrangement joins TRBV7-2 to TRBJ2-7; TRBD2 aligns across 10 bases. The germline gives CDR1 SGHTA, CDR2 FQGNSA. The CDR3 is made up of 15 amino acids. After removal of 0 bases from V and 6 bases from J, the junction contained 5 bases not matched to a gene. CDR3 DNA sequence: TGTGCCAGCAGCTTAGCTCTAGCGGGAGCGGGCGAGCAGTACTTC. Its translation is CASSLALAGAGEQYF.

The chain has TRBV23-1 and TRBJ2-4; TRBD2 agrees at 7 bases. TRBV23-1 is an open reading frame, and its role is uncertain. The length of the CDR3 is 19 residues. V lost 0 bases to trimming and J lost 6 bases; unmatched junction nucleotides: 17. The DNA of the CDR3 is TGCGCCAGCAGTCAATCCACGCGGGAGTTCGCGGGTTCATCAAACATTCAGTACTTC. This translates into CASSQSTREFAGSSNIQYF.

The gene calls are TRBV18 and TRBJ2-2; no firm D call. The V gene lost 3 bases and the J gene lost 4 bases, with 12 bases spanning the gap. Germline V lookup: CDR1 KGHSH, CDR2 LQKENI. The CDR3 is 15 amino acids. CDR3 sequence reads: CASSPPTPGTGELFF. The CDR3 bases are TGTGCCAGCTCACCCCCGACACCAGGCACCGGGGAGCTGTTTTTT.

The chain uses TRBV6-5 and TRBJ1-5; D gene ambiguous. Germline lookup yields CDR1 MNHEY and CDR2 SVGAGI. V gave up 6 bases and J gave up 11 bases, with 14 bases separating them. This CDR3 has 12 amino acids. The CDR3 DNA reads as TGTGCCAGCAGAGGCCTAGGAGGTTCCCAGCATTTT. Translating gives CASRGLGGSQHF.

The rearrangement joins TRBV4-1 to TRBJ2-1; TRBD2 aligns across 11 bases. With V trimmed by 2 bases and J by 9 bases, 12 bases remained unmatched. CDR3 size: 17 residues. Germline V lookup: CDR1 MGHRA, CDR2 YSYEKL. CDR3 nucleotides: TGCGCCAGCAGCCAAATGTTGAGAAGGCTAGCGGGGGGTGAGCAGTTCTTC. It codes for CASSQMLRRLAGGEQFF.

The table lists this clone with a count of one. This chain's CDR3 is CASSLGVSTGDIQYF. CDR3 DNA: TGTGCCAGCAGCTTAGGAGTCTCCACAGGGGACATTCAGTACTTC. The chain is built from TRBV11-1 and TRBJ2-4; 7 bases are shared with TRBD1. Germline-derived CDR1 and CDR2 are SGHAT and FQDESV (reference sequence). Trimming took 1 base from V and 8 from J; bases not matched to a gene: 8. This CDR3 has 15 residues.

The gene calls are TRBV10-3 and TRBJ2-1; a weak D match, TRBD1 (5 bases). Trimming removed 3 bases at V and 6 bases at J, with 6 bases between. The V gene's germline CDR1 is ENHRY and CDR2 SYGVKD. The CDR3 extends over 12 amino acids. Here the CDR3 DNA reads TGTGCCATCAGTGACCAGGGCAATGAGCAGTTCTTC. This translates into CAISDQGNEQFF.

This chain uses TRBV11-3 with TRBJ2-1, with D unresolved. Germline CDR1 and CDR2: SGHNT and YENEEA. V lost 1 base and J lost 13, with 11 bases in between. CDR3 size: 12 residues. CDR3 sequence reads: CASSLGQALQFF. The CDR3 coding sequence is TGTGCCAGCAGCTTAGGTCAGGCCCTCCAGTTCTTC.

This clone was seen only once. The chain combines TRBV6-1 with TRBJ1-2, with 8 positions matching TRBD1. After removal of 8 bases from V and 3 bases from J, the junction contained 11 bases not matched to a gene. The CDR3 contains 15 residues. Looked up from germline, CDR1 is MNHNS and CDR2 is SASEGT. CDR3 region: CASLGPGQVDYGYTF. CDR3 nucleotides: TGTGCCAGCCTCGGTCCGGGACAGGTGGACTATGGCTACACCTTC.

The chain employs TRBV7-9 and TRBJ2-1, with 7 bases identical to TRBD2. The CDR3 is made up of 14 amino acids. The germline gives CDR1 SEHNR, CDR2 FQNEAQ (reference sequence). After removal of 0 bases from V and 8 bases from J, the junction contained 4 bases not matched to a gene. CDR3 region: CASSLAGGLDEQFF. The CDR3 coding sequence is TGTGCCAGCAGCTTAGCGGGAGGGCTCGATGAGCAGTTCTTC.

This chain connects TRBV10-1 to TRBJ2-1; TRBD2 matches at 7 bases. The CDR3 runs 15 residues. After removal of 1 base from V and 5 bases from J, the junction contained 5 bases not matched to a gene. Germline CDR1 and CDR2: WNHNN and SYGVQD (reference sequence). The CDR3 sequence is CASSEWASGHNEQFF. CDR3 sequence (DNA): TGCGCCAGCAGTGAGTGGGCTAGCGGACACAATGAGCAGTTCTTC.

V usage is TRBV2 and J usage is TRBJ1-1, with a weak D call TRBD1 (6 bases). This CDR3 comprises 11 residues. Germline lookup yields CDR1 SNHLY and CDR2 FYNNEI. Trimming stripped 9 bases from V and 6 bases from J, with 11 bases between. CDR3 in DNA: TGTGCCAGTATACAGGGCCCTGAAGCTTTCTTT. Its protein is CASIQGPEAFF.

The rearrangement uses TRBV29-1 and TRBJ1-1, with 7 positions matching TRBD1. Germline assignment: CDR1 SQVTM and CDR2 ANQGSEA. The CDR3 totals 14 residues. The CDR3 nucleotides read TGCAGTACAGGGGAAGGGCCGAAAGGCGGTGAAGCTTTCTTT. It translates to CSTGEGPKGGEAFF.

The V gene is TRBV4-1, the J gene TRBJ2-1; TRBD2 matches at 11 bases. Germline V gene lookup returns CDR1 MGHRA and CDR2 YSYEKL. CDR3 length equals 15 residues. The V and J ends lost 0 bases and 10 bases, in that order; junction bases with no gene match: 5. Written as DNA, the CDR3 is TGCGCCAGCAGCCAAGAAAGACTAGCGGGACGGGAGCAGTTCTTC. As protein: CASSQERLAGREQFF.

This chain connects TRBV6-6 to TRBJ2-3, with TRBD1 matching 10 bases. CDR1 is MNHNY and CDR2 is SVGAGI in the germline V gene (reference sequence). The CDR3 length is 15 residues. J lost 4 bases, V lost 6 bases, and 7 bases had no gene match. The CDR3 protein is CASRAGGQGADTQYF. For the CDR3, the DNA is TGTGCCAGCAGGGCCGGAGGACAGGGGGCAGATACGCAGTATTTT.

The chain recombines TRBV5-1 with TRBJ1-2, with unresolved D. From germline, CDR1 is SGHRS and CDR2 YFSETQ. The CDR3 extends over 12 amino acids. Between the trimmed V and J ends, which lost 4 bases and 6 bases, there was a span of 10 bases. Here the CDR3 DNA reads TGCGCCAGCAGCAAAAGAGGAGATGGCTACACCTTC. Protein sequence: CASSKRGDGYTF.

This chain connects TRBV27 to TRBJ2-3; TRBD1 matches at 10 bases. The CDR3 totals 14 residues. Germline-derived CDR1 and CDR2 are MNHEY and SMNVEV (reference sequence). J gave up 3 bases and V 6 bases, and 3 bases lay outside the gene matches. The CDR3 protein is CASRWTGGTDTQYF. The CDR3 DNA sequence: TGTGCCAGCAGATGGACAGGGGGAACAGATACGCAGTATTTT.

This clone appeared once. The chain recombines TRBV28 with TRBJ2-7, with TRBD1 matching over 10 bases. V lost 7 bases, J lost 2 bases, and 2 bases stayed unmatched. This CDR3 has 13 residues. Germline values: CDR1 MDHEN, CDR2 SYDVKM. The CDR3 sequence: CASIGQGAYEQYF. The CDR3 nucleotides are TGTGCCAGCATAGGACAGGGGGCCTACGAGCAGTACTTC. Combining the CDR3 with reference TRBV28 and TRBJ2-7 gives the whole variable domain DVKVTQSSRYLVKRTGEKVFLECVQDMDHENMFWYRQDPGLGLRLIYFSYDVKMKEKGDIPEGYSVSREKKERFSLILESASTNQTSMYLCASIGQGAYEQYFGPGTRLTVT.

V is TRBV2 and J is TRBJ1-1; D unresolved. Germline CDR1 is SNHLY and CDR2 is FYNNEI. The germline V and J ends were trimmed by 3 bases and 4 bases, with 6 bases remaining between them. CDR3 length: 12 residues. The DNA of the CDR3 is TGTGCCAGCAGTGATGTCTTCACTGAAGCTTTCTTT. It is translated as CASSDVFTEAFF.

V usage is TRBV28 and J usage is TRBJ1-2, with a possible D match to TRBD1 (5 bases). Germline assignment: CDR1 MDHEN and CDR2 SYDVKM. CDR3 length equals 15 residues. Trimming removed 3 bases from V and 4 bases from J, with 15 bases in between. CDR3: CASSFVGAQIYGYTF. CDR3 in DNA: TGTGCCAGCAGTTTTGTTGGGGCTCAAATCTATGGCTACACCTTC.

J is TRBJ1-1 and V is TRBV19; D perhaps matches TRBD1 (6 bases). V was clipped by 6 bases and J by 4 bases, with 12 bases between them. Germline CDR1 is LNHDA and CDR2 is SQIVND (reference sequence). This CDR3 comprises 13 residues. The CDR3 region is CASSIRGITEAFF. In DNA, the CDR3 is TGTGCCAGTAGCATCAGGGGTATCACTGAAGCTTTCTTT.

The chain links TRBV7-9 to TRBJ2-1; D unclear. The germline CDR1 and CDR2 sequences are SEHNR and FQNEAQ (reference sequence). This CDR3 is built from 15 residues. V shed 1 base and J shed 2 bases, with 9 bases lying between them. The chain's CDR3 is CASSLGWATYNEQFF. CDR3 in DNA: TGTGCCAGCAGCTTAGGTTGGGCAACCTACAATGAGCAGTTCTTC.

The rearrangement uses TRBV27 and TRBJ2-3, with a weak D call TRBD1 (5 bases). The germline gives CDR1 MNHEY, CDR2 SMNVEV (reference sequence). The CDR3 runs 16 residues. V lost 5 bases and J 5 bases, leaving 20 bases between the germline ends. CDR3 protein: CASSAGRARIKDTQYF. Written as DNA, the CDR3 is TGTGCCAGCAGTGCAGGGCGCGCCCGAATAAAAGATACGCAGTATTTT.